What follows describes a single TCR beta chain. The CDR3 consists of 13 residues. V shed 2 bases, J shed 4 bases, and the junction held 0 bases outside the gene matches. The germline V gene encodes CDR1 KGHSH and CDR2 LQKENI. The sample belongs to a study of blood T cell repertoires in COVID-19. About the research overall: Sites in the United States, Italy and Spain provided acute and convalescent COVID-19 samples. PBMCs, B-cell-depleted T cells, or T cells were the source of the cDNA or gDNA that made up the material.

The data were produced by immunoSEQ multiplex PCR, yet TCRdb's version contains in-frame clones alone and is incomplete. In the table there are around 100,000 clones, over 75% of which are singletons. This rearrangement joins TRBV18 to TRBJ2-5, with 8 nucleotides matching TRBD1. The sample was peripheral blood. The sequence was obtained from a man of 80 years or more with acute or convalescent COVID-19. In DNA form, the CDR3 reads TGTGCCAGCTCACCAGACAGGGGAGAGACCCAGTACTTC. Encoded protein: CASSPDRGETQYF.